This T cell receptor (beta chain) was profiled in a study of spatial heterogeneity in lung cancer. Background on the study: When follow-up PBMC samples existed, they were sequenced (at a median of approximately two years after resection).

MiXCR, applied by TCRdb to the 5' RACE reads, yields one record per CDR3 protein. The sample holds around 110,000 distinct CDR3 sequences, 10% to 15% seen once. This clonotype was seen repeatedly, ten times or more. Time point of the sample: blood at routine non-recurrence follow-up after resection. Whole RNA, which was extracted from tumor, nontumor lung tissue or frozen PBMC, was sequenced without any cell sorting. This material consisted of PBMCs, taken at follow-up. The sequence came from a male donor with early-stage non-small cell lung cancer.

CDR3 nucleotide sequence: TGTGCCAGCGGGTCAATGGGGATAAATTCACCCCTCCACTTT. Protein: CASGSMGINSPLHF. The chain joins TRBV12-3 or TRBV12-4 to TRBJ1-6, with D unresolved. The CDR3 is made up of 14 amino acids. Trimming left V 8 bases short and J 7 bases short, with 15 bases between.